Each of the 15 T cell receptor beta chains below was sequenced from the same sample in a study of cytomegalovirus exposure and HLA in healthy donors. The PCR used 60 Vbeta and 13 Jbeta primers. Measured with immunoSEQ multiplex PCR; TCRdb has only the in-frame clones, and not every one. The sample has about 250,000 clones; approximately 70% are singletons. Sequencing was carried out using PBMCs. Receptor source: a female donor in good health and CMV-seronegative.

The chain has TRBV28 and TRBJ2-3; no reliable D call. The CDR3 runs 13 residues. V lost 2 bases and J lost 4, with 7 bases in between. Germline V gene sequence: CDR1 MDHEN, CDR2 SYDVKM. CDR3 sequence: CASSLLFSDTQYF. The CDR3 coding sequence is TGTGCCAGCAGTTTACTTTTCTCAGATACGCAGTATTTT.

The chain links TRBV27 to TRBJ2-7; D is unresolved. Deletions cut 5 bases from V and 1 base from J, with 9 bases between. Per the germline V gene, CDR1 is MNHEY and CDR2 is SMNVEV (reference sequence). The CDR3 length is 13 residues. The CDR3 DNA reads TGTGCCAGCAGTCTGACTCATTCCTACGAGCAGTACTTC. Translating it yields CASSLTHSYEQYF.

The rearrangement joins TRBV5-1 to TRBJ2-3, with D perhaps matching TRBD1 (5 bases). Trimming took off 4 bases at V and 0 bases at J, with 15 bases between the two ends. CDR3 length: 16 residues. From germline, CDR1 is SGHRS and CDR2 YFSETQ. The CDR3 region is CASSNEQAASTDTQYF. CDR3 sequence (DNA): TGCGCCAGCAGCAACGAACAGGCGGCTAGCACAGATACGCAGTATTTT. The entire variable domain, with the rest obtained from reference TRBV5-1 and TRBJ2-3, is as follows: KAGVTQTPRYLIKTRGQQVTLSCSPISGHRSVSWYQQTPGQGLQFLFEYFSETQRNKGNFPGRFSGRQFSNSRSEMNVSTLELGDSALYLCASSNEQAASTDTQYFGPGTRLTVL.

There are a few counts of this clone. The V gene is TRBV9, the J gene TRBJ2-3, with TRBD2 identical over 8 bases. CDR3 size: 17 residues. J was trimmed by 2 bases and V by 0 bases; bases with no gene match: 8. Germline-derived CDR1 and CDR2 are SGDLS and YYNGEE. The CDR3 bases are TGTGCCAGCAGCGTAGTCGGTGCGGGAGGAGCCACAGATACGCAGTATTTT. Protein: CASSVVGAGGATDTQYF.

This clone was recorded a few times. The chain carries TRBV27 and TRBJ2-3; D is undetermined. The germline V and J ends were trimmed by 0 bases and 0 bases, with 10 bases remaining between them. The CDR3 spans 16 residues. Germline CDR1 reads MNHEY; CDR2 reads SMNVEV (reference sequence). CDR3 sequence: CASSLSWLESTDTQYF. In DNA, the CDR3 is TGTGCCAGCAGTTTATCATGGCTAGAGAGCACAGATACGCAGTATTTT.

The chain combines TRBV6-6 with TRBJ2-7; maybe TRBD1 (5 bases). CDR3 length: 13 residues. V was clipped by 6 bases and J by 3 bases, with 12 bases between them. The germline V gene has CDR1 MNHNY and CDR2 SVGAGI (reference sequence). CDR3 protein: CASSLGRNYEQYF. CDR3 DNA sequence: TGTGCCAGCAGCCTGGGGCGAAACTACGAGCAGTACTTC.

The CDR3 sequence is CASRSEGYSNQPQHF. In nucleotides, the CDR3 is TGTGCCAGCAGGAGTGAGGGATATAGCAATCAGCCCCAGCATTTT. The chain uses TRBV6-1 and TRBJ1-5; D remains ambiguous. Germline CDR1 MNHNS, CDR2 SASEGT. Trimming removed 6 bases from V and 0 bases from J, with 12 bases in between. The CDR3 spans 15 residues.

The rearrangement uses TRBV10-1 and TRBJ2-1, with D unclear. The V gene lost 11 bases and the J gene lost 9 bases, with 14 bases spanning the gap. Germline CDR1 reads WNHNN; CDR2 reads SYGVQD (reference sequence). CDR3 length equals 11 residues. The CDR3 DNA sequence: TGCGCCGTACACAGAGTACGTGAGCAGTTCTTC. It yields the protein CAVHRVREQFF.

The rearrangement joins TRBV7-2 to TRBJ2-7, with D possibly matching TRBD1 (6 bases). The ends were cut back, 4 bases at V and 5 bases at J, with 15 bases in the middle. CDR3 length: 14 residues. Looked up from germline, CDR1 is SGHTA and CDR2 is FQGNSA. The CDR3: CASSSRDTGDEQYF. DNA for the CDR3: TGTGCCAGCAGCTCCCGGGACACTGGCGACGAGCAGTACTTC.

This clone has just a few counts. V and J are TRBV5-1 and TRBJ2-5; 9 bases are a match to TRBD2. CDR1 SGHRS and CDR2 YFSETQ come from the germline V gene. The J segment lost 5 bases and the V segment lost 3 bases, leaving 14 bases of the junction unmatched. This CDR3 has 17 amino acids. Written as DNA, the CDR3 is TGCGCCAGCAGCTCGCCGTTCCAGGCGGGAGGGTTGGAGACCCAGTACTTC. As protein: CASSSPFQAGGLETQYF.

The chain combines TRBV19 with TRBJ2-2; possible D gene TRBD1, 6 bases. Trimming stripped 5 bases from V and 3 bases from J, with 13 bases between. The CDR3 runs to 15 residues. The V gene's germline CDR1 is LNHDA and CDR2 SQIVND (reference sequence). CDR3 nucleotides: TGTGCCAGTAGTGGGGGACAAACTTACACCGGGGAGCTGTTTTTT. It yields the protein CASSGGQTYTGELFF.

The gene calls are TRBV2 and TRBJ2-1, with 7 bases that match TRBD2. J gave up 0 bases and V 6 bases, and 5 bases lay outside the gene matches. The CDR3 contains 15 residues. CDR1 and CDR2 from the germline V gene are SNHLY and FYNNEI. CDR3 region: CASRTTSDSYNEQFF. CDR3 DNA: TGTGCCAGCAGAACCACTAGCGACTCCTACAATGAGCAGTTCTTC. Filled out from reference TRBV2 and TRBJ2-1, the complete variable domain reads EPEVTQTPSHQVTQMGQEVILRCVPISNHLYFYWYRQILGQKVEFLVSFYNNEISEKSEIFDDQFSVERPDGSNFTLKIRSTKLEDSAMYFCASRTTSDSYNEQFFGPGTRLTVL.

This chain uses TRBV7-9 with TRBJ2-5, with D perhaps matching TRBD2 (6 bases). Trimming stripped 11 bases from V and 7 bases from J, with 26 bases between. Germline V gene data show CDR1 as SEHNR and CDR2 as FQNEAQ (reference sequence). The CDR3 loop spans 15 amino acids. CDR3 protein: CASRGGNSGGGTQYF. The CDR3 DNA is TGTGCCTCTAGGGGCGGGAACTCGGGTGGCGGGACCCAGTACTTC.

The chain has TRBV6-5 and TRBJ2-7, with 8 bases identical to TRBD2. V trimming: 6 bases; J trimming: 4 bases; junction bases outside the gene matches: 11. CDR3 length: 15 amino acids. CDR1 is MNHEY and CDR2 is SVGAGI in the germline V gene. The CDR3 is CASRSGGSGSYEQYF. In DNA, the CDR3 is TGTGCCAGCAGGTCCGGGGGGAGCGGGAGTTACGAGCAGTACTTC.

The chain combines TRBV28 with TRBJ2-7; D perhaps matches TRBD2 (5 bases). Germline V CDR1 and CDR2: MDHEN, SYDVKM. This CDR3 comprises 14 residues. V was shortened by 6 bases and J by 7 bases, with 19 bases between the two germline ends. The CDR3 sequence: CASRGEGSRIEQYF. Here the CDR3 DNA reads TGTGCCAGCAGGGGAGAGGGTTCCCGTATTGAGCAGTACTTC. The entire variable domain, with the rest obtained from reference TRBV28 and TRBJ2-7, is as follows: DVKVTQSSRYLVKRTGEKVFLECVQDMDHENMFWYRQDPGLGLRLIYFSYDVKMKEKGDIPEGYSVSREKKERFSLILESASTNQTSMYLCASRGEGSRIEQYFGPGTRLTVT.